This TCR beta chain stems from a study of T cells after yellow fever vaccination. The wider study: For low cell numbers, libraries were made with SMART-Seq v4 Ultra Low Input.

TCRdb passed the 5' RACE reads through MiXCR, listing each CDR3 protein once. The profile shows roughly 9,800 distinct CDR3 sequences, around 4.8% of them singletons. Germline CDR1 DFQATT, CDR2 SNEGSKA (reference sequence). Trimming took off 0 bases at V and 10 bases at J, with 13 bases between the two ends. CDR3 length: 14 residues. In its sample, this clonotype is medium-sized (0.01 to 0.1%). The TCR was taken from a man younger than 30 who received the YFV17D yellow fever vaccine. The rearrangement joins TRBV20-1 to TRBJ1-6; D not certain. This sample comprised PBMCs, either bulk or a sorted T-cell subset (CD4+, CD8+, memory, or dextramer-sorted; not recorded which), obtained roughly 15 days after the first yellow fever vaccination. As DNA, the CDR3 is TGCAGTGCTAGAGATGGCAGGACGTTCTCACCCCTCCACTTT. Amino acids: CSARDGRTFSPLHF.